This T cell receptor (beta chain) originates from a study of cytomegalovirus exposure and HLA in healthy donors (dated by TCRdb to 2017 to 2019). In terms of the full investigation: An earlier analysis of 587 of the donors reported 250 to 300 Gb of sequence data and 117 million unique TCR beta sequences from 190 million or so T cells. In the later analysis, no new phenotypic data were used to find candidate immune exposures; instead, reliance was placed on TCR beta sequences and their occurrence across donors. Typing coverage varied by locus: roughly 629-630 donors for A, B, C, DRB1 and DQB1; around 560 for DQA1; approximately 610 for DPA1; some 470 for DPB1. Among 398 genotyped donors of the cohort, an average of roughly 240,000 unique TCR beta nucleotide sequences were sequenced per donor, roughly a sixth of them non-productive. Roughly 300 gigabases of sequencing data and around 87 million unique TCR sequences were included in an early release covering over 600 HLA-typed donors. An earlier analysis of approximately 580 of the donors used high-throughput TCR beta sequencing to judge whether each TCR beta V gene segment behaved as functional or pseudogenic. The study used immunosequencing to profile the T cell repertoires of about 670 subjects and linked those repertoires to cytomegalovirus serostatus. The study was designed to test whether signatures of past pathogen exposure could be identified by cataloging public T cell receptors. A later analysis re-analyzed previously published TCR beta repertoires from approximately 700 donors and added high-resolution HLA genotyping to study TCR occurrence patterns. HLA typing included class I and class II loci at four-digit resolution. Every repertoire in the discovery cohort had been generated on one and the same sequencing platform. Donor age, sex, ethnicity and CMV serostatus were compiled together with the repertoire data. Genome-wide SNP genotypes for about 60% of the roughly 670 donors were used in a later genetic analysis, which treated that subset as a discovery cohort. Of the approximately 400 genotyped donors, about 80% fell in the genetic ancestry cluster associated with self-reported Caucasian donors. Besides the first cohort of roughly 660 subjects, a separate validation cohort made up of over 100 different subjects was used. To predict cytomegalovirus infection status, the study combined high-throughput TCR immunosequencing, statistical association of individual TCRs with disease status, and machine learning. About five DR-DQ haplotypes were treated as single units for association and clustering because of strong linkage in the cohort.

The germline ends are 18 bases apart after V is trimmed by 8 bases and J by 4 bases. Its CDR3 holds 15 amino acids, cysteine through phenylalanine. Only CDR3 DNA is held: 45 bases, read in frame from base 1. Reading the germline V gene gives CDR1 MNHEY and CDR2 SVGAGI. Concerning this clone itself: Which antigen it targets is not known.

Library prep was done by the immunoSEQ multiplex PCR assay. The multiplex PCR relied on a mix of 60 forward primers for TCR Vbeta segments and 13 reverse primers for TCR Jbeta segments. The CDR3 region of rearranged TCR beta genes was amplified from genomic DNA by a multiplex PCR assay. The Illumina HiSeq System was used to sequence the amplified TCR beta libraries as 87-base-pair reads. In the paper's pipeline: In a later analysis, 77 million or so unique TCR beta chains were counted across the 500 to 850 repertoires, and about 9.9 million of these chains were shared by at least two donors. Raw reads were error-corrected and collapsed into unique sequences with a nearest-neighbor algorithm that merged closely related sequences to remove PCR and sequencing errors. To assign V, D and J gene segments, CDR3 sequences were aligned to IMGT reference sequences. For a sequence to be retained, a match of at least six nucleotides to both a V gene segment and a J gene segment was required. Rearrangements were called productive when the CDR3 lacked stop codons and stayed in frame with V and J; all others were non-productive. Following IMGT convention, CDR3 was defined as the stretch from the second conserved V-encoded cysteine to the conserved J-encoded phenylalanine. The earlier analysis of 450 to 750 of the donors excluded any sequence lacking an unambiguous match to a single V gene segment. An earlier analysis of 550 to 650 of the donors classified V segments as functional when productive rearrangements were above 56.7% and as segregating when the standard deviation between donors was above 5%. A statistical classification framework was developed to diagnose cytomegalovirus status using the catalog of TCR beta chain sequences. In a later analysis, V and J genes were assigned by comparing TCR nucleotide sequences against IMGT/GENE-DB human TR gene sequences. A later analysis assigned CDR3 sequences and most-parsimonious VDJ recombination scenarios with the TCRdist pipeline. In a later analysis, each TCR beta chain was defined by its CDR3 amino acid sequence together with its V-gene family, and reads lacking a unique V-gene family were excluded. In a later analysis, a few hundred highly shared, low-generation-probability nucleotide sequences were removed to address suspected cross-contamination and a sequencing artifact. In a later analysis, a clonal expansion index was calculated for each public chain from normalized within-repertoire ranks of inferred template counts. In a later analysis, generation probabilities were computed with a VDJ recombination model fitted to out-of-frame rearrangements, and the resulting probabilities were checked against IGoR. In a later analysis, TCR-TCR, TCR-HLA and TCR-CMV co-occurrence was scored with hypergeometric tests, and a repertoire-size bias correction was applied to TCR pairs. In a later analysis, false discovery rates were estimated by permuting HLA or CMV assignments 20 times. A later analysis grouped co-occurring TCRs with DBSCAN, adding TCRdist sequence similarity when clustering within HLA-allele-positive subsets. For co-occurrence clustering, repertoires with fewer than 30,000 or more than 120,000 public chains were excluded, along with roughly 5 repertoires with anomalous nucleotide sharing. Here the immuneACCESS table is served through TCRdb, limited to in-frame sequences with V and J called. Missing clones are a known gap in these copies; in checked studies unresolved V genes cover under half, and the rest lacks a known reason. That table furnishes V, J and clone size, whereas the DNA furnished D and trimming. This sample's table carries fewer than 200,000 clones. Of the sample, 6.5% is held by the ten largest clones.

In total, about 650 healthy bone marrow donors made up the cohort. At the time of sampling, all cohort members were nominally healthy, though unrecorded immune exposures were likely present. The donor tested CMV seronegative and was one of the 352 seronegative cohort members. Every donor gave a peripheral blood sample, and the peripheral blood mononuclear cells from that sample were used for TCR beta sequencing. Genomic DNA extraction from the blood cell samples was performed with the Qiagen DNeasy Blood Extraction Kit. The investigation overall reported the following: CMV serostatus was the only immune exposure information available for the cohort. A later analysis associated some 17,000 TCR beta sequences with specific HLA alleles at a false discovery rate of 0.05. Sequencing depth was assumed to be roughly uniform across donors in the presence/absence analyses, though that assumption may not hold. A later genetic analysis reported fewer N-insertions in productive TCRs among donors in an Asian-associated ancestry cluster than the 666-donor mean. Most TCR sequences were observed very rarely across donors, whereas some public TCRs were present in many individuals. The sequencing pipeline was judged likely to have produced a cluster of highly shared sequence variants as a technical artifact. According to a later analysis, most CMV-associated TCR beta chains appeared to be HLA-restricted, and the HLA associations seemed to be driven largely by CMV exposure. Because HLA typing was unavailable for some donors at each locus, only the typed subset was used in association tests. A later analysis found that HLA-associated TCR beta chains were more clonally expanded and had lower generation probabilities than equally common non-associated chains. In a later analysis, TCR association rates were found to vary across HLA loci, with the most associated TCRs seen for DRB1 alleles and the fewest for HLA-C alleles. The earlier analysis of approximately 590 of the donors excluded some 15 rarely observed V segments, including chromosome 9 orphons, because counts were too low. Broadly in line with IMGT annotations, most TCR beta V segments showed up in productive rearrangements about 90% or about 30% of the time in an earlier analysis of 587 of the donors. The classifier was reported to diagnose cytomegalovirus status with high specificity and sensitivity in both the original and validation cohorts. Only TCR beta chains were sequenced in this cohort, and the absence of alpha or paired-chain data limited detectable features. Some IMGT-functional V segments, including TRBV6-2 and TRBV6-3, could not be distinguished by the 87-base-pair reads and were therefore excluded. A further reported finding was that TCR beta sequences accurately predicted the HLA-A and HLA-B alleles for most subjects in the first cohort. A later genetic analysis associated a missense DCLRE1C variant with V-gene and J-gene trimming of TCR beta chains, and an independent cohort replicated the association. When HLA alleles, especially DR and DQ, strongly co-occurred, attributing TCR associations to individual alleles was difficult. According to a later analysis, parvovirus B19, influenza, CMV and Epstein-Barr virus appeared linked to several top co-occurrence clusters. In vitro tests confirmed that a few of the cytomegalovirus-associated TCR beta chains recognize cytomegalovirus antigens. A total of roughly 160 TCR beta chains were listed by the study as associated with cytomegalovirus. The authors suggested that the approach could potentially be extended to other disease states and immunological phenotypes. Linkage disequilibrium might explain the correlated functional status among segregating V segments, but an unknown experimental factor could not be ruled out.

Sample: PBMCs. The receptor was isolated from a man under 40 in good health and CMV-seronegative. The chain couples TRBV6-5 to TRBJ2-1; a weak D assignment points to TRBD2 (7 bases agree). CDR3 reads: CASQLKGEGYNEQFF. The DNA sequence is given as TGTGCCAGCCAACTCAAGGGGGAGGGATACAATGAGCAGTTCTTC.